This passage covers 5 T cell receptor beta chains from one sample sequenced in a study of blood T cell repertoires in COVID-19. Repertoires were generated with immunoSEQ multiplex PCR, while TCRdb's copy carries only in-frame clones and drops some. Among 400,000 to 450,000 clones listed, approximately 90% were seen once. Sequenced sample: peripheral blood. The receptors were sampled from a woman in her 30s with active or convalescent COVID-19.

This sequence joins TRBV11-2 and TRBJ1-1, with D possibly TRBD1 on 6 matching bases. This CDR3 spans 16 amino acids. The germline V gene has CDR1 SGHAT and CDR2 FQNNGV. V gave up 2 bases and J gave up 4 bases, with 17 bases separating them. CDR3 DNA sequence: TGTGCCAGCAGCTTATTGCAGGGGAGTTGGAGCACTGAAGCTTTCTTT. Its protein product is CASSLLQGSWSTEAFF.

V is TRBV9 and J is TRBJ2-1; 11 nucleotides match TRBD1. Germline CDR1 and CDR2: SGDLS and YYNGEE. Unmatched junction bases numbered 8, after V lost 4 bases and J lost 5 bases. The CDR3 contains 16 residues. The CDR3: CASSLTGQGGNNEQFF. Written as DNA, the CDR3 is TGTGCCAGCAGCCTCACGGGACAGGGGGGAAACAATGAGCAGTTCTTC.

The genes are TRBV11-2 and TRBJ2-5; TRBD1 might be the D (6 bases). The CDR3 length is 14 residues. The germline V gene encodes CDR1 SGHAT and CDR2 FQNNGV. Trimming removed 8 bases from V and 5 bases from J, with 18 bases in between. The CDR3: CASGLYRVLETQYF. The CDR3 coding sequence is TGTGCCAGCGGATTATACAGGGTCTTGGAGACCCAGTACTTC.

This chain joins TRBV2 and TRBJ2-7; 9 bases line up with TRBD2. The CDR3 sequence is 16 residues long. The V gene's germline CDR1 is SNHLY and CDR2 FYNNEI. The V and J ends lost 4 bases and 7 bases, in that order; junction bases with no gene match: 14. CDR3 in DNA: TGTGCCAGCAGTGCCCTTAGCGGGAGCCCGGGTGGTGAGCAGTACTTC. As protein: CASSALSGSPGGEQYF.

This chain's CDR3 is CASRGGSPEAFF. In DNA, the CDR3 is TGTGCCAGCAGGGGCGGGTCCCCTGAAGCTTTCTTT. V usage is TRBV27 and J usage is TRBJ1-1; D is unresolved. CDR1 is MNHEY, CDR2 SMNVEV, per germline (reference sequence). Trimming shortened V by 6 bases and J by 6 bases, and 11 bases separated the two germline ends. The length of the CDR3 is 12 residues.